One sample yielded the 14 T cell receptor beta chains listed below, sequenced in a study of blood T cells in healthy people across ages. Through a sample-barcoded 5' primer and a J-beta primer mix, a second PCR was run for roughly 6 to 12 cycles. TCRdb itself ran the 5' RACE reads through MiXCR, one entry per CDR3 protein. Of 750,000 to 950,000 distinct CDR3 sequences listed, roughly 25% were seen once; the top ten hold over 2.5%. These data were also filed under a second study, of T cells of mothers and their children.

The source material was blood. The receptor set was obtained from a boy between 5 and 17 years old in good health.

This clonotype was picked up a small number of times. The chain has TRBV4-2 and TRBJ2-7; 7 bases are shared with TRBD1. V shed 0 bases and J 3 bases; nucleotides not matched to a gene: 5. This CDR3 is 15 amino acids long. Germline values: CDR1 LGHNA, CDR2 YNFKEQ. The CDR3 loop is CASSQESGGGYEQYF. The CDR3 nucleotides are TGTGCCAGCAGCCAAGAATCAGGGGGTGGCTACGAGCAGTACTTC.

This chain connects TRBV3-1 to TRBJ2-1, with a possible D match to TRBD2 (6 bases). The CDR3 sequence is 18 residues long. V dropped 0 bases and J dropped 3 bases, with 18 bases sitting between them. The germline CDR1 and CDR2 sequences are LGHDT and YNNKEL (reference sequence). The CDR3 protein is CASSQDLRDSTFYNEQFF. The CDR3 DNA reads TGTGCCAGCAGCCAAGACTTACGGGACTCAACTTTCTACAATGAGCAGTTCTTC.

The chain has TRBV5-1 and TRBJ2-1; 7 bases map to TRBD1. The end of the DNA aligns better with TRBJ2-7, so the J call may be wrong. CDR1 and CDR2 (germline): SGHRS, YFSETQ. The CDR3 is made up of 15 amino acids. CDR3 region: CASSLGRGQTYEQYF. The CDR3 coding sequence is TGCGCCAGCAGCTTGGGTAGGGGACAGACCTACGAGCAGTACTTC.

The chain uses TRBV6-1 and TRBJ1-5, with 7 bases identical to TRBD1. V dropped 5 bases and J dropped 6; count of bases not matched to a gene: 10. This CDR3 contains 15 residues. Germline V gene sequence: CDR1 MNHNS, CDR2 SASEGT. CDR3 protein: CASSITGVGIQPQHF. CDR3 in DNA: TGTGCCAGCAGTATAACAGGGGTAGGCATTCAGCCCCAGCATTTT.

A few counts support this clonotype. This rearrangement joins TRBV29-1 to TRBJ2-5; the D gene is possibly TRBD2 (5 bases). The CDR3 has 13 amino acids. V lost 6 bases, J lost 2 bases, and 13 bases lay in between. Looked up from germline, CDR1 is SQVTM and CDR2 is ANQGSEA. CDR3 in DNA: TGCAGCGTCCCCGGGATCGGTCAAGAGACCCAGTACTTC. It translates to CSVPGIGQETQYF.

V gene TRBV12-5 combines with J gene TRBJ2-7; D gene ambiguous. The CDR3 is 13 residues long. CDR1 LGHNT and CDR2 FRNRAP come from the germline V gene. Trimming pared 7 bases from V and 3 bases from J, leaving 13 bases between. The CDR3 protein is CASALLDLYEQYF. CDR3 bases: TGTGCTAGTGCCCTATTGGACCTCTACGAGCAGTACTTC.

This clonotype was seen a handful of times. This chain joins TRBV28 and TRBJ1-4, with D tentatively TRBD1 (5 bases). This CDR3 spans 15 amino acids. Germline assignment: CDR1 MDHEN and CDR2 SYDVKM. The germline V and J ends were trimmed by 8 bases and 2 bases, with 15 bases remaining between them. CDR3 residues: CASPPPGETNEKLFF. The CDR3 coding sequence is TGTGCCAGCCCCCCGCCGGGGGAGACTAATGAAAAACTGTTTTTT.

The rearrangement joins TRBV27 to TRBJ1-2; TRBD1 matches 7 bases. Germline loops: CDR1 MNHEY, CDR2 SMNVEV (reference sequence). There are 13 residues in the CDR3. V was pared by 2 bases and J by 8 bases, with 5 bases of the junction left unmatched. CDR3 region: CASSLRGTAGYTF. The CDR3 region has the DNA TGTGCCAGCAGTTTACGTGGGACAGCGGGCTACACCTTC.

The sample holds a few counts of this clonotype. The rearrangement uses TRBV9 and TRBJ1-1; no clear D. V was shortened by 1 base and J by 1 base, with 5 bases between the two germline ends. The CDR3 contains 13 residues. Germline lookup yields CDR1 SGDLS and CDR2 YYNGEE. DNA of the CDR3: TGTGCCAGCAGCGTAATGGGGAACACTGAAGCTTTCTTT. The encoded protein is CASSVMGNTEAFF. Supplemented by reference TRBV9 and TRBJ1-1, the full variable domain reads DSGVTQTPKHLITATGQRVTLRCSPRSGDLSVYWYQQSLDQGLQFLIQYYNGEERAKGNILERFSAQQFPDLHSELNLSSLELGDSALYFCASSVMGNTEAFFGQGTRLTVV.

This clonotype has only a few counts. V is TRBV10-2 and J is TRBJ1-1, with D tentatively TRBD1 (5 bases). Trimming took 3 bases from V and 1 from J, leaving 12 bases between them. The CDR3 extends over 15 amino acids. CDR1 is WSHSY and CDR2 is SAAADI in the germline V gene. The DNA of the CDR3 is TGCGCCAGCAGTGACATTGGGGCGACGAACACTGAAGCTTTCTTT. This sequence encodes CASSDIGATNTEAFF.

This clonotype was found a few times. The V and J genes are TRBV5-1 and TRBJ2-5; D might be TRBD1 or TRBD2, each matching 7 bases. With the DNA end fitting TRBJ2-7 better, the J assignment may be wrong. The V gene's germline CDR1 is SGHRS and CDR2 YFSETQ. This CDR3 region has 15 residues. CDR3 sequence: CASSPGGRGVDEQYF. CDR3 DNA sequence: TGCGCCAGCAGTCCGGGGGGCAGGGGGGTCGACGAGCAGTACTTC.

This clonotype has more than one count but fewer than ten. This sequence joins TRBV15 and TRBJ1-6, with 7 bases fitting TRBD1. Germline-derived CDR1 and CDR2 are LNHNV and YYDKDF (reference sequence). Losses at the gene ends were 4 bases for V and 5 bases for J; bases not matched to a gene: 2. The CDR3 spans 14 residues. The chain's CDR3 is CATSKGAHNSPLHF. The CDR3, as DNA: TGTGCCACCAGCAAGGGGGCTCATAATTCACCCCTCCACTTT.

In DNA form, the CDR3 reads TGTGCCAGCAGCTTGTTAATGGGGGTGGACCAGCCCCAGCATTTT. The encoded protein is CASSLLMGVDQPQHF. V is TRBV5-5 and J is TRBJ1-5; the D gene is possibly TRBD1 (5 bases). V was trimmed by 1 base and J by 7 bases, leaving 15 bases between them. Germline V gene lookup returns CDR1 SGHKS and CDR2 YYEKEE (reference sequence). The CDR3 spans 15 residues. Full variable domain (missing parts from reference TRBV5-5 and TRBJ1-5): DAGVTQSPTHLIKTRGQQVTLRCSPISGHKSVSWYQQVLGQGPQFIFQYYEKEERGRGNFPDRFSARQFPNYSSELNVNALLLGDSALYLCASSLLMGVDQPQHFGDGTRLSIL.

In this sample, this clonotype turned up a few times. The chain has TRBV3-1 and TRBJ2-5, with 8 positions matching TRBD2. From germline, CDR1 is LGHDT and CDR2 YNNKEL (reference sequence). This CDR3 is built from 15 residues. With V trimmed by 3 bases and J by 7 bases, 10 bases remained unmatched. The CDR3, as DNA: TGTGCCAGCAGCCAGGCAGCGGGGGCCCCGGGGACCCAGTACTTC. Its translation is CASSQAAGAPGTQYF.